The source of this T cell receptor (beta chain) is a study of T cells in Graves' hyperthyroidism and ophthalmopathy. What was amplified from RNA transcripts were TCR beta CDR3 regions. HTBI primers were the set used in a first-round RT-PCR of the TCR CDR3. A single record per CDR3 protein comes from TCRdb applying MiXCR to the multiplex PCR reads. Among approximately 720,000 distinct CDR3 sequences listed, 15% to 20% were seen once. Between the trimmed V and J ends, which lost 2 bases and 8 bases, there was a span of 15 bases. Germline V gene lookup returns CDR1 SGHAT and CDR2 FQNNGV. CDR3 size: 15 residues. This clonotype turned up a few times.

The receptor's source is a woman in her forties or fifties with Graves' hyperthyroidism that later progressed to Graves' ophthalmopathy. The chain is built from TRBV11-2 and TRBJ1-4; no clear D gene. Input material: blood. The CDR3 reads CASSLYVGPEEKLFF. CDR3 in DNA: TGTGCCAGCAGCTTATACGTCGGTCCAGAGGAAAAACTGTTTTTT.